This T cell receptor beta chain was retrieved from a study of blood T cell repertoires in COVID-19. About the research overall: Samples of COVID-19 (acute and convalescent) were obtained from the United States, Italy and Spain.

Allocation to cohorts depended on clinical history reported by the participants. The V gene lost 2 bases and the J gene lost 7 bases, with 18 bases spanning the gap. From germline, CDR1 is GTSNPN and CDR2 SVGIG (reference sequence). This CDR3 is 15 amino acids long. Clones were read by immunoSEQ multiplex PCR, and TCRdb kept only the in-frame ones, dropping some. The sample contains about 380,000 clones, approximately 90% of which appear only once. V and J are TRBV30 and TRBJ2-1, with a weak D call TRBD1 (6 bases). Sequencing was done on a sample of PBMCs or T cells enriched from blood (not recorded which). The receptor was isolated from a woman under 30 who had recovered from COVID-19. The CDR3 region is CAWSPSLGGQNEQFF. Here the CDR3 DNA reads TGTGCCTGGAGTCCTTCTCTTGGAGGACAGAATGAGCAGTTCTTC.